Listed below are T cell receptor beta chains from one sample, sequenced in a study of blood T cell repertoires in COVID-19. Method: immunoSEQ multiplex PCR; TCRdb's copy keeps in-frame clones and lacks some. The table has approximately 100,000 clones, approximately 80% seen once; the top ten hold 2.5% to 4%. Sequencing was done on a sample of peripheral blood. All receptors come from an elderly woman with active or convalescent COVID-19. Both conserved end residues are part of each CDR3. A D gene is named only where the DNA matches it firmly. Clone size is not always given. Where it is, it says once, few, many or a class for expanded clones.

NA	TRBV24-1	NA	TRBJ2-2	TGTGCCACCAGTGACAGGGGATGGGGCACCGGGGAGCTGTTTTTT	CATSDRGWGTGELFF
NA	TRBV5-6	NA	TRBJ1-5	TGTGCCAGCAGCTTGGGCCCCAGAAGCAATCAGCCCCAGCATTTT	CASSLGPRSNQPQHF
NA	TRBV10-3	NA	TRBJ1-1	TGTGCCATCAGCCCAAGTGGGGGCGCATTTGAAGGGAGCACTGAAGCTTTCTTT	CAISPSGGAFEGSTEAFF
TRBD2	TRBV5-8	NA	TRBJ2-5	TGTGCCAGCAGCCCCCAACTAGCGGGGGGGCGGGAGACCCAGTACTTC	CASSPQLAGGRETQYF
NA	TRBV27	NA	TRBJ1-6	TGTGCCAGCAGTTCTCAACAGGTTAATTCACCCCTCCACTTT	CASSSQQVNSPLHF
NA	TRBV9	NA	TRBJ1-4	TGTGCCAGCAGCGCGACAGACCTTAATGAAAAACTGTTTTTT	CASSATDLNEKLFF
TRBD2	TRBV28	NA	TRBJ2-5	TGTGCCAGCAGCCTTAGCGGGGCACAAGAGACCCAGTACTTC	CASSLSGAQETQYF
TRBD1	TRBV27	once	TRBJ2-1	TGTGCCAGCAGTTTTGGCACAGGGGGCGCTAGTGAGCAGTTCTTC	CASSFGTGGASEQFF
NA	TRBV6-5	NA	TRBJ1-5	TGTGCCAGCACCCTCGCCGGGAATCAGCCCCAGCATTTT	CASTLAGNQPQHF
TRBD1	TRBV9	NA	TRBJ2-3	TGTGCCAGCAGCGATCGGACAGGAGAGGAAACAGATACGCAGTATTTT	CASSDRTGEETDTQYF
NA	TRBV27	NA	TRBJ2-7	TGTGCCAGCAGGGCGAAGGTGGAAGGGGTATACGAGCAGTACTTC	CASRAKVEGVYEQYF
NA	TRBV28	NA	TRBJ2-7	TGTGCCAGCACGGACAGCACATCCTACGAGCAGTACTTC	CASTDSTSYEQYF
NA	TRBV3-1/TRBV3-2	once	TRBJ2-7	TGTGCCAGCAGCCAAGAGCACAGAGCTTACGAGCAGTACTTC	CASSQEHRAYEQYF
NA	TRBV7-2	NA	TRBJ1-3	TGTGCCAGCAGCCAGACCCCCCAGAGGGCACACTCTGGAAACACCATATATTTT	CASSQTPQRAHSGNTIYF
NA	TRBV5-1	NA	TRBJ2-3	TGCGCCAGCCGGGAACCGGAGGCACCAGATACGCAGTATTTT	CASREPEAPDTQYF
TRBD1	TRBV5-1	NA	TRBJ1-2	TGCGCCAGCAGCTTAGGACAGGGGGGTGGCTACACCTTC	CASSLGQGGGYTF
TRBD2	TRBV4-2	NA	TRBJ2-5	TGTGCCAGCAGCCAGGGACTAGCGGGAGTAGGTCAAGAGACCCAGTACTTC	CASSQGLAGVGQETQYF
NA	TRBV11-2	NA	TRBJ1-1	TGTGCCAGCAGCTTATACGGCGGGAACACTGAAGCTTTCTTT	CASSLYGGNTEAFF
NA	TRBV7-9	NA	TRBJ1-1	TGTGCCAGCAGCTTTGAGGGATCGGTCGCTGAAGCTTTCTTT	CASSFEGSVAEAFF
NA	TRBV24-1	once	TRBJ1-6	TGTGCCACCCAAGACAGTGCCTATAATTCACCCCTCCACTTT	CATQDSAYNSPLHF
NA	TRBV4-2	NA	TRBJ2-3	TGTGCCAGCAGCCAAGAGTCGGGCACAGATACGCAGTATTTT	CASSQESGTDTQYF
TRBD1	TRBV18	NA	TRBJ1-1	TGTGCCAGCTCACGTACAGGGGACACTGAAGCTTTCTTT	CASSRTGDTEAFF
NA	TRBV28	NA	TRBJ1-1	TGTGCCAGTAACGGACAGCCGAACACTGAAGCTTTCTTT	CASNGQPNTEAFF
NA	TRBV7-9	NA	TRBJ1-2	TGTGCCAGCAGCCGTTTAAGGGACTATAACTATGGCTACACCTTC	CASSRLRDYNYGYTF
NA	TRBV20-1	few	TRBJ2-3	TGCAGTGCCAGACTATCCACGCAGTATTTT	CSARLSTQYF
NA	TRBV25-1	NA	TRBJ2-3	TGTGCCAGCGCGGCAGGGCCAGATACGCAGTATTTT	CASAAGPDTQYF
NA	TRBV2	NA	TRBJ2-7	TGTGCCAGCAGTGGGCAGGGGGGCGCCTACGAGCAGTACTTC	CASSGQGGAYEQYF
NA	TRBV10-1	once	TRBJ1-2	TGCGCCAGCAGGGACAATGATCAGGGAGGGGACTATGGCTACACCTTC	CASRDNDQGGDYGYTF
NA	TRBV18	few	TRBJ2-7	TGTGCCAGCTCACCCGCGGGACTGAAGATCTACGAGCAGTACTTC	CASSPAGLKIYEQYF
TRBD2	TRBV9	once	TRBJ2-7	TGTGCCAGCAGCGCCCACGGGACTAGCGGGACGTACGAGCAGTACTTC	CASSAHGTSGTYEQYF
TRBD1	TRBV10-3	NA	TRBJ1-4	TGTGCCATCTCCCCGGGACAGGGAAACGAAAAACTGTTTTTT	CAISPGQGNEKLFF
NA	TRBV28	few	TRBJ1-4	TGTGCCAGCAGTTTACGAGGCGGACTGCGAGAAAAACTGTTTTTT	CASSLRGGLREKLFF
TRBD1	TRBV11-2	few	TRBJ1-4	TGTGCCAGCAGCTTTAAGGGACAGGGTGATGAAAAACTGTTTTTT	CASSFKGQGDEKLFF
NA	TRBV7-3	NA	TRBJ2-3	TGTGCCAGCAGCTTCAGGGGAGATACGCAGTATTTT	CASSFRGDTQYF
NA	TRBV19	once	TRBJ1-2	TGTGCCAGTAGTATAGAATCGGGGGTTGGAGGCTACACCTTC	CASSIESGVGGYTF
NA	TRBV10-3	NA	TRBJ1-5	TGTGCCATCAGTGAGGGAGGCAATCAGCCCCAGCATTTT	CAISEGGNQPQHF
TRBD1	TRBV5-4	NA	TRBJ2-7	TGTGCCAGCAGCTTGGCCGGGGCAGGGGGCCGCGCCGAGCAGTACTTC	CASSLAGAGGRAEQYF
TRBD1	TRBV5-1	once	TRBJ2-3	TGCGCCAGCAGCTCGGGACAGTTTAGAGATACGCAGTATTTT	CASSSGQFRDTQYF
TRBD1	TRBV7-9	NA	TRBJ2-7	TGTGCCAGCAGCTTAGTGGACAGGGGGGTCGGATACGAGCAGTACTTC	CASSLVDRGVGYEQYF
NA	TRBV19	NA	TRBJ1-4	TGTGCCAGTAGTATACAGGGGTCGAATGAAAAACTGTTTTTT	CASSIQGSNEKLFF
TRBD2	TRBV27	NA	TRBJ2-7	TGTGCCAGCAGTTTGCGGGGTGCTAGCGGGCACGAGCAGTACTTC	CASSLRGASGHEQYF
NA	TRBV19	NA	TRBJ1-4	TGTGCCAGTAGTATATATAAGGGGACACCCGAAGGCGAAAAACTGTTTTTT	CASSIYKGTPEGEKLFF
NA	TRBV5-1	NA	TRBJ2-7	TGCGCCAGCACTCAGGACAGCAGCTCCTACGAGCAGTACTTC	CASTQDSSSYEQYF
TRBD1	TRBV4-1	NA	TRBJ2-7	TGCGCCAGCAGCCAAGTTTTACAGGGGGCCTACGAGCAGTACTTC	CASSQVLQGAYEQYF
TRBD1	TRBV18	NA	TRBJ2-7	TGTGCCAGCTCTAATTACAGGGGCGTCAGCTCCTACGAGCAGTACTTC	CASSNYRGVSSYEQYF
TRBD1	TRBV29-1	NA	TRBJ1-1	TGCAGCGTCGTTGGGACAGAGCGCATCCACACTGAAGCTTTCTTT	CSVVGTERIHTEAFF
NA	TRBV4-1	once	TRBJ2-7	TGCGCCAGCAGCCCTACCCCACAGGCCCCCTACGAGCAGTACTTC	CASSPTPQAPYEQYF
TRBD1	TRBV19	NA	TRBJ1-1	TGTGCCAGTAGTATAGAACAGGGGGTCACTGAAGCTTTCTTT	CASSIEQGVTEAFF
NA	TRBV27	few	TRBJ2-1	TGTGCCAGCAGTTTACCCGGGGGCTACAATGAGCAGTTCTTC	CASSLPGGYNEQFF
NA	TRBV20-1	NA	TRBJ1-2	TGCAGTGCTTTAAACTATGGCTACACCTTC	CSALNYGYTF
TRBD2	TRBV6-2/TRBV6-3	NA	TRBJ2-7	TGTGCCAGCAGTTACTCGAGTCCGGGAGGCGCTTACGAGCAGTACTTC	CASSYSSPGGAYEQYF
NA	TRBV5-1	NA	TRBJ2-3	TGCGCCAGCAGCTCCCCACAATCCTCAGATACGCAGTATTTT	CASSSPQSSDTQYF
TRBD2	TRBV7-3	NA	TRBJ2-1	TGTGCCAGCAGCCGACTAGCGGACAATGAGCAGTTCTTC	CASSRLADNEQFF
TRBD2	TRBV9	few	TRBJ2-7	TGTGCCAGCAGCGTAGCCCTTGACCCAACTAGCGGGAACTACGAGCAGTACTTC	CASSVALDPTSGNYEQYF
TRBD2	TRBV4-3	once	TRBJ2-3	TGCGCCAGCAGCCAATTAGCGGGAGGGGGCGGTACCACAGATACGCAGTATTTT	CASSQLAGGGGTTDTQYF